A selection of T cell receptor beta chains follows, all from one sample in a study of beta chain features in type 1 diabetes. Sequenced by immunoSEQ multiplex PCR; TCRdb stores in-frame clones only, minus some. Of more than 95,000 clones listed, about 18% are singletons. The sequenced material came from central memory CD4+ T cells from blood. The receptor source for this set is a man between 18 and 29 years old with type 1 diabetes. The CDR3 runs from the conserved cysteine through the conserved F or W. D genes are given only for firm matches. Clone size is not always given. Where it is, it says once, few, many or a class for expanded clones.

abundance: few; j_gene: TRBJ2-3; d_gene: TRBD1; v_gene: TRBV28; CDR3nt: TGTGCCAGCAGTAGTGACAGGGCTAGCACAGATACGCAGTATTTT; CDR3aa: CASSSDRASTDTQYF
abundance: few; j_gene: TRBJ2-3; d_gene: TRBD2; v_gene: TRBV6-4; CDR3nt: TGTGCCAGCAGCGAGACTAGCGGAGTGGTAGATACGCAGTATTTT; CDR3aa: CASSETSGVVDTQYF
abundance: .; j_gene: TRBJ2-3; d_gene: .; v_gene: TRBV29-1; CDR3nt: TGCAGCGTTTTGGAGGGGGATACGCAGTATTTT; CDR3aa: CSVLEGDTQYF
abundance: .; j_gene: TRBJ2-7; d_gene: TRBD1; v_gene: TRBV7-9; CDR3nt: TGTGCCAGCAGCCTCGAGGGACAGGGTGGGTACGAGCAGTACTTC; CDR3aa: CASSLEGQGGYEQYF
abundance: medium-sized; j_gene: TRBJ2-2; d_gene: .; v_gene: TRBV5-6; CDR3nt: TGTGCCAGCAGCCTACTCAGCCAAGGTTCCGGGGAGCTGTTTTTT; CDR3aa: CASSLLSQGSGELFF
abundance: few; j_gene: TRBJ2-2; d_gene: .; v_gene: TRBV30; CDR3nt: TGTGCCTGGAGTGTGGACTTTGACACCGGGGAGCTGTTTTTT; CDR3aa: CAWSVDFDTGELFF
abundance: many; j_gene: TRBJ2-3; d_gene: .; v_gene: TRBV4-2; CDR3nt: TGTGCCAGCAGCCAAGATGGTGCGGGGGCCGTCACAGATACGCAGTATTTT; CDR3aa: CASSQDGAGAVTDTQYF
abundance: few; j_gene: TRBJ2-1; d_gene: TRBD2; v_gene: TRBV30; CDR3nt: TGTGCCTGGAGTAGATGGCGGGAGGTCAACAATGAGCAGTTCTTC; CDR3aa: CAWSRWREVNNEQFF
abundance: .; j_gene: TRBJ2-2; d_gene: TRBD1; v_gene: TRBV2; CDR3nt: TGTGCCAGCAGCTCGGGACAGGGGGTCGGGGAGCTGTTTTTT; CDR3aa: CASSSGQGVGELFF
abundance: many; j_gene: TRBJ2-1; d_gene: TRBD1; v_gene: TRBV12-5; CDR3nt: TGTGCTAGTGGTTTGGGGGGACAGTCCAATGAGCAGTTCTTC; CDR3aa: CASGLGGQSNEQFF
abundance: .; j_gene: TRBJ2-1; d_gene: .; v_gene: TRBV7-2; CDR3nt: TGTGCCAGCAGCTTTAACCCGACGACGGGCGATGAGCAGTTCTTC; CDR3aa: CASSFNPTTGDEQFF
abundance: .; j_gene: TRBJ2-1; d_gene: TRBD1; v_gene: TRBV7-2; CDR3nt: TGTGCCAGCAGCTTACCCGGACAGGGGGACAATGAGCAGTTCTTC; CDR3aa: CASSLPGQGDNEQFF
abundance: .; j_gene: TRBJ1-2; d_gene: .; v_gene: TRBV18; CDR3nt: TGTGCCAGCTCACTTGGTATCTATGGCTACACCTTC; CDR3aa: CASSLGIYGYTF
abundance: few; j_gene: TRBJ2-5; d_gene: TRBD2; v_gene: TRBV9; CDR3nt: TGTGCCAGCAGCGTTTCCAGCGGGGTCCAGACCCAGTACTTC; CDR3aa: CASSVSSGVQTQYF
abundance: .; j_gene: TRBJ2-1; d_gene: TRBD2; v_gene: TRBV5-8; CDR3nt: TGTGCCAGCAGCGCCCGCCTAACGGGAGGGTACAATGAGCAGTTCTTC; CDR3aa: CASSARLTGGYNEQFF
abundance: .; j_gene: TRBJ2-7; d_gene: .; v_gene: TRBV30; CDR3nt: TGTGCCTGGAGCGTGGGTAGGGCCTACGAGCAGTACTTC; CDR3aa: CAWSVGRAYEQYF
abundance: .; j_gene: TRBJ2-1; d_gene: .; v_gene: TRBV10-3; CDR3nt: TGTGCCATACTCCCGCAAACACAGGGTGGGCCCTACAATGAGCAGTTCTTC; CDR3aa: CAILPQTQGGPYNEQFF
abundance: few; j_gene: TRBJ2-7; d_gene: .; v_gene: TRBV7-8; CDR3nt: TGTGCCAGCAGCTTAGCGCTTAGGGATAAGTACGAGCAGTACTTC; CDR3aa: CASSLALRDKYEQYF
abundance: many; j_gene: TRBJ2-3; d_gene: .; v_gene: TRBV28; CDR3nt: TGTGCCAGTGAACGGGACTCCACAGATACGCAGTATTTT; CDR3aa: CASERDSTDTQYF
abundance: few; j_gene: TRBJ2-4; d_gene: .; v_gene: TRBV7-2; CDR3nt: TGTGCCAGCAGCCCGGGGTTAGCCAAAAACATTCAGTACTTC; CDR3aa: CASSPGLAKNIQYF
abundance: .; j_gene: TRBJ1-6; d_gene: .; v_gene: TRBV5-1; CDR3nt: TGCGCCAGCAGCTTGGAAGGGACAAACGATTCACCCCTCCACTTT; CDR3aa: CASSLEGTNDSPLHF
abundance: .; j_gene: TRBJ1-2; d_gene: TRBD1; v_gene: TRBV5-4; CDR3nt: TGTGCCAGCAGCTGGGACAGGACGAATGGCTACACCTTC; CDR3aa: CASSWDRTNGYTF
abundance: .; j_gene: TRBJ2-7; d_gene: .; v_gene: TRBV10-1; CDR3nt: TGCGCCAGCAGTGAGGGAGGCCTCTCCTACGAGCAGTACTTC; CDR3aa: CASSEGGLSYEQYF
abundance: .; j_gene: TRBJ1-5; d_gene: TRBD1; v_gene: TRBV19; CDR3nt: TGTGCCAGTAGTAGGGACAGTCATCAGCCCCAGCATTTT; CDR3aa: CASSRDSHQPQHF
abundance: .; j_gene: TRBJ2-5; d_gene: TRBD2; v_gene: TRBV7-2; CDR3nt: TGTGCCAGCAGCTCCCGAACTAGCGGGCGCCGTTGGGAGACCCAGTACTTC; CDR3aa: CASSSRTSGRRWETQYF
abundance: many; j_gene: TRBJ2-5; d_gene: .; v_gene: TRBV2; CDR3nt: TGTGCCAGCAGCGAAGCGGGGACCCAGTACTTC; CDR3aa: CASSEAGTQYF
abundance: .; j_gene: TRBJ2-6; d_gene: .; v_gene: TRBV7-3; CDR3nt: TGTGCCAGCAGCCCGGGGCTCTCCTCTGGGGCCAACGTCCTGACTTTC; CDR3aa: CASSPGLSSGANVLTF
abundance: .; j_gene: TRBJ1-4; d_gene: .; v_gene: TRBV9; CDR3nt: TGTGCCAGCAGCGTAGGTGATGGGTTGAATGAAAAACTGTTTTTT; CDR3aa: CASSVGDGLNEKLFF
abundance: once; j_gene: TRBJ2-2; d_gene: .; v_gene: TRBV4-3; CDR3nt: TGCGCCAGCAGCCAAGTAGGAATCGGGGAGCTGTTTTTT; CDR3aa: CASSQVGIGELFF
abundance: few; j_gene: TRBJ1-2; d_gene: .; v_gene: TRBV5-1; CDR3nt: TGCGCCAGCAGCTGGACGATCGAGTATGGCTACACCTTC; CDR3aa: CASSWTIEYGYTF
abundance: .; j_gene: TRBJ2-2; d_gene: .; v_gene: TRBV18; CDR3nt: TGTGCCAGCTCACCACTCTTTTGGCAGGGAGGCCACCCGAACACCGGGGAGCTGTTTTTT; CDR3aa: CASSPLFWQGGHPNTGELFF
abundance: .; j_gene: TRBJ2-3; d_gene: TRBD2; v_gene: TRBV19; CDR3nt: TGTGCCAGTAGTTCCTCTCTAGCGGGGGGAGATACGCAGTATTTT; CDR3aa: CASSSSLAGGDTQYF
abundance: few; j_gene: TRBJ2-2; d_gene: .; v_gene: TRBV6-6; CDR3nt: TGTGCCAGCAGTTATATCCCCGGGGAGCTGTTTTTT; CDR3aa: CASSYIPGELFF
abundance: many; j_gene: TRBJ2-3; d_gene: .; v_gene: TRBV4-3; CDR3nt: TGCGCCAGCAGCCAAGAGCGAGGAGATACGCAGTATTTT; CDR3aa: CASSQERGDTQYF
abundance: .; j_gene: TRBJ1-2; d_gene: .; v_gene: TRBV10-3; CDR3nt: TGTGCCATTACACGGGACGGCACAGGGACAACTGGTGGCTACACCTTC; CDR3aa: CAITRDGTGTTGGYTF
abundance: .; j_gene: TRBJ1-1; d_gene: .; v_gene: TRBV5-4; CDR3nt: TGTGCCAGCAGCTTGGTTGGGGAGGTAAATGAAGCTTTCTTT; CDR3aa: CASSLVGEVNEAFF
abundance: few; j_gene: TRBJ1-4; d_gene: .; v_gene: TRBV14; CDR3nt: TGTGCCAGCAGCCAGGACGGACACTCTAATGAAAAACTGTTTTTT; CDR3aa: CASSQDGHSNEKLFF
abundance: few; j_gene: TRBJ2-7; d_gene: .; v_gene: TRBV23-1; CDR3nt: TGCGCCAGCAGTCAATCGCCACCGAAAACAGGGTCCTACGAGCAGTACTTC; CDR3aa: CASSQSPPKTGSYEQYF
abundance: .; j_gene: TRBJ2-3; d_gene: TRBD2; v_gene: TRBV30; CDR3nt: TGTGCCTGGAGTCTACTAGCGGGAGGGGCAGATACGCAGTATTTT; CDR3aa: CAWSLLAGGADTQYF
abundance: few; j_gene: TRBJ2-1; d_gene: .; v_gene: TRBV27; CDR3nt: TGTGCCAGCAGTTTCCACAACAAGGGCGAGCAGTTCTTC; CDR3aa: CASSFHNKGEQFF
abundance: few; j_gene: TRBJ2-2; d_gene: TRBD1; v_gene: TRBV28; CDR3nt: TGTGCCAGCCTTCCGGGACAGGGTACCGGGGAGCTGTTTTTT; CDR3aa: CASLPGQGTGELFF
abundance: .; j_gene: TRBJ2-1; d_gene: .; v_gene: TRBV29-1; CDR3nt: TGCAGCGCAGGAGGGGGGTACAATGAGCAGTTCTTC; CDR3aa: CSAGGGYNEQFF
abundance: medium-sized; j_gene: TRBJ2-5; d_gene: .; v_gene: TRBV23-1; CDR3nt: TGCGCCAGCAGTTACTTCTTTCAAGAGACCCAGTACTTC; CDR3aa: CASSYFFQETQYF